This TCR beta chain originates from a study of CD8 T cells in Susac syndrome. The healthy controls were matched to patients by age and sex. An input of roughly 0.5 to 1 ug of RNA was subjected to reverse transcription using random hexamers. The TCR beta CDR3 was amplified by immunoSEQ multiplex PCR across 54 Vbeta, 13 Jbeta. TCRdb re-derived calls from the immunoSEQ multiplex PCR reads in MiXCR, one entry per CDR3 protein. This sample has around 160,000 distinct CDR3 sequences, with approximately 96% found just once. Per germline, CDR1 SEHNR and CDR2 FQNEAQ (reference sequence). This CDR3 contains 18 residues. V trimming: 5 bases; J trimming: 7 bases; junction bases outside the gene matches: 18.

The sequencing sample was made of CD4+ T cells from PBMCs. The chain carries TRBV7-9 and TRBJ2-1; 9 bases are shared with TRBD1. This TCR came from a human donor in good health. CDR3 sequence: CASSQPWTGEALDNEQFF. In nucleotides, the CDR3 is TGTGCCAGCAGCCAACCCTGGACAGGGGAAGCGCTCGATAATGAGCAGTTCTTC.